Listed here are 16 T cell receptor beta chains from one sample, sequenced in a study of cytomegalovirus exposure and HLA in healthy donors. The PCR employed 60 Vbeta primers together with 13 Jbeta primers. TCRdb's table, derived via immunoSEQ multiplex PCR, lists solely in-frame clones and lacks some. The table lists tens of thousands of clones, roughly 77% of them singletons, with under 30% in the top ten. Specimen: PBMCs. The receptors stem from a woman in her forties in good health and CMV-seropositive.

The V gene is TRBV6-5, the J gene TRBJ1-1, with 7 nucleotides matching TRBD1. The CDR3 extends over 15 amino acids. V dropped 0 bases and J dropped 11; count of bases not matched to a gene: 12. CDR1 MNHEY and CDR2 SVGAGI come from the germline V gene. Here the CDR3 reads CASSYSTSQGGKAFF. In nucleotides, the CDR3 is TGTGCCAGCAGTTACTCTACCTCTCAGGGGGGAAAGGCTTTCTTT.

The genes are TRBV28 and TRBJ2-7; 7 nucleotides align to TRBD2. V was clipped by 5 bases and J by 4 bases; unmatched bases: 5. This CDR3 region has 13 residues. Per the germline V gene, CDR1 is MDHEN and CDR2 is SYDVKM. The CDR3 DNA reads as TGTGCCAGCAGTCCCCGGCGGGAGTACGAGCAGTACTTC. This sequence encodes CASSPRREYEQYF.

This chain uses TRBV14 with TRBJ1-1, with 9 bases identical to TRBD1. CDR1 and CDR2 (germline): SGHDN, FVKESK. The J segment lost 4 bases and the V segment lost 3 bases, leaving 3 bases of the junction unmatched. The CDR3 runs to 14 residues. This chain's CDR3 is CASSQGQGVTEAFF. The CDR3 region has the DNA TGTGCCAGCAGCCAGGGACAGGGTGTCACTGAAGCTTTCTTT.

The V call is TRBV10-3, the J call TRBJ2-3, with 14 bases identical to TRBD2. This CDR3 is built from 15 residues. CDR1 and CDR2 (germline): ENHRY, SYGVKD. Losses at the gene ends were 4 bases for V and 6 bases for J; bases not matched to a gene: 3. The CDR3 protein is CAISGTSGGQDTQYF. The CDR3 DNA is TGTGCCATCAGTGGGACTAGCGGGGGGCAGGATACGCAGTATTTT.

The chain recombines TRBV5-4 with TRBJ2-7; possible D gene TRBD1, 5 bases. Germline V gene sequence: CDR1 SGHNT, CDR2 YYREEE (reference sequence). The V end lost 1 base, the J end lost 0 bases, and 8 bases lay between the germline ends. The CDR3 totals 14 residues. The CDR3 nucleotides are TGTGCCAGCAGCTTGCAGGGTGTCTCCTACGAGCAGTACTTC. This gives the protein CASSLQGVSYEQYF.

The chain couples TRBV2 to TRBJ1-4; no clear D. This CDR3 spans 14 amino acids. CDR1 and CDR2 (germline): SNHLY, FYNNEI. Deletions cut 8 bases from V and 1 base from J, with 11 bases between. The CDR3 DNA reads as TGTGCCAGCCTCAAAGGGAGAACTAATGAAAAACTGTTTTTT. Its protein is CASLKGRTNEKLFF.

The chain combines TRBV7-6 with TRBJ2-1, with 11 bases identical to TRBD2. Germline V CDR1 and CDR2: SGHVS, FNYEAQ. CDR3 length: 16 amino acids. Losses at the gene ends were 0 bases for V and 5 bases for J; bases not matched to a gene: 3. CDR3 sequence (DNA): TGTGCCAGCAGCTTAGCGCGTAGCGGGGGGGACAATGAGCAGTTCTTC. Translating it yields CASSLARSGGDNEQFF.

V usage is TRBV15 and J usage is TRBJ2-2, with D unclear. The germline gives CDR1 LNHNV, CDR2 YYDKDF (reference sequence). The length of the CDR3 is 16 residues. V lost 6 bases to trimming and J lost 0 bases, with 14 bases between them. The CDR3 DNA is TGTGCCACCAGGCTCTTAGGCAGCGCGAACACCGGGGAGCTGTTTTTT. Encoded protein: CATRLLGSANTGELFF.

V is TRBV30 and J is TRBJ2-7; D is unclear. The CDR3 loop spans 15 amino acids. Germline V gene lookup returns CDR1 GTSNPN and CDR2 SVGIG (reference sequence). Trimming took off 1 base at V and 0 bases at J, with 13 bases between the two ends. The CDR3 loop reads CAWSAPPPSSYEQYF. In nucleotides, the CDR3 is TGTGCCTGGAGTGCCCCCCCTCCGAGCTCCTACGAGCAGTACTTC.

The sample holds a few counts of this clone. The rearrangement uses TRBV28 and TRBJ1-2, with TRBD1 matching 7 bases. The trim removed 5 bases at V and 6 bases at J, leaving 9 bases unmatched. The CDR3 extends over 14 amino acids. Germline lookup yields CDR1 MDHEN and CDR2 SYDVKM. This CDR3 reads CASSPQDREHGYTF. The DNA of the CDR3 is TGTGCCAGCAGTCCCCAAGACAGGGAACATGGCTACACCTTC.

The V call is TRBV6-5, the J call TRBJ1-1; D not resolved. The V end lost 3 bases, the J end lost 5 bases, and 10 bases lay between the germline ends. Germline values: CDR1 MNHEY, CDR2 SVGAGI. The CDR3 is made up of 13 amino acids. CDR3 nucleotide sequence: TGTGCCAGCAGTTATCAGTCGCAGACTGAAGCTTTCTTT. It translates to CASSYQSQTEAFF.

The CDR3: CASGVGGYEQYF. CDR3 coding DNA: TGTGCCAGCGGGGTCGGGGGCTACGAGCAGTACTTC. This rearrangement joins TRBV2 to TRBJ2-7; tentatively, D is TRBD2 (6 bases). Between the trimmed V and J ends, which lost 8 bases and 3 bases, there was a span of 11 bases. The V gene's germline CDR1 is SNHLY and CDR2 FYNNEI. This CDR3 has 12 residues.

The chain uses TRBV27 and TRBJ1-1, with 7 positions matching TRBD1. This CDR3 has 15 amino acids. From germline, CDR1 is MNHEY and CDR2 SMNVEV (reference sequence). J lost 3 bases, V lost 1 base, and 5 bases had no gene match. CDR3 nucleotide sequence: TGTGCCAGCAGTTTATTCCCCAGGGGGGACACTGAAGCTTTCTTT. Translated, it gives CASSLFPRGDTEAFF.

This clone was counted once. The CDR3 nucleotides read TGTGCCAGCAGCCCACAATACAATGAGCAGTTCTTC. Amino acids: CASSPQYNEQFF. V is TRBV9 and J is TRBJ2-1; the D is unclear. V lost 4 bases and J 4 bases, leaving 6 bases between the germline ends. CDR1 is SGDLS, CDR2 YYNGEE, per germline. This CDR3 contains 12 residues.

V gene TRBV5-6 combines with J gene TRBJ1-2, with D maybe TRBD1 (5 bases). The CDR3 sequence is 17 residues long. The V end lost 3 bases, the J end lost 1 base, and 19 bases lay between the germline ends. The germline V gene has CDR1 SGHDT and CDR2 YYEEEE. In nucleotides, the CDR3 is TGTGCCAGCAGCTCTCCCCTTAACAGGCTTCTTAACTATGGCTACACCTTC. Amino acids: CASSSPLNRLLNYGYTF.

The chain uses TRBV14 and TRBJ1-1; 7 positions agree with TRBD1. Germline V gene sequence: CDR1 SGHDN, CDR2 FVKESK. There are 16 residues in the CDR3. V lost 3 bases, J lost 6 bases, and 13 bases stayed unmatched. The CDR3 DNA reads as TGTGCCAGCAGCCATCTGGACAGGAACATTACGTCTGAAGCTTTCTTT. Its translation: CASSHLDRNITSEAFF.